This T cell receptor (beta chain) was recorded in a study of identifying expanded T cells in peripheral blood. Healthy donors had no documented immune events, such as infections, while sampled. Repertoires were generated with immunoSEQ multiplex PCR, while TCRdb's copy carries only in-frame clones and drops some. The sample lists 100,000 or so clones, about nine tenths occurring once. J lost 4 bases, V lost 4 bases, and 1 base had no gene match. CDR3 length equals 14 residues. Germline CDR1 is ENHRY and CDR2 is SYGVKD. General study findings and limits: Over approximately two and four weeks, about 15 and 19 clones changed, versus around 1.2 between replicates. Across healthy donors, higher total template counts meant significantly greater roughly two-week count variance.

Concerning this clone itself: Its antigen remains unidentified.

Specimen: blood. J is TRBJ2-7 and V is TRBV10-3; 13 nucleotides agree with TRBD2. This TCR was sampled from a person aged 18 to 75 in good health. CDR3 loop: CAISGTSGSYEQYF. CDR3 DNA sequence: TGTGCCATCAGTGGGACTAGCGGGAGTTACGAGCAGTACTTC.